A selection of T cell receptor beta chains follows, all from one sample in a study of cytomegalovirus exposure and HLA in healthy donors. Sequencing was performed with immunoSEQ multiplex PCR; in TCRdb, only in-frame clones are kept and a portion is missing. The data contain about 220,000 clones, around 90% of them singletons. The material sequenced was PBMCs. The receptor source for this set is a woman aged 18-29 years in good health and CMV-seronegative. The CDR3 runs from the conserved cysteine through the conserved F or W. D genes are given only for firm matches. Expanded clones are given a class, and other clones once, few, many or no size at all.

j_gene	v_gene	d_gene	abundance	CDR3nt	CDR3aa
TRBJ2-6	TRBV2	-	-	TGTGCCAGCAGGGCGGGCAACTCTGGGGCCAACGTCCTGACTTTC	CASRAGNSGANVLTF
TRBJ2-3	TRBV9	-	-	TGTGCCAGCAGGTCTGCGGGAGATACGCAGTATTTT	CASRSAGDTQYF
TRBJ1-2	TRBV6-1	-	-	TGTGCCAGCAGACCCCGGGAGAGGAACTATGGCTACACCTTC	CASRPRERNYGYTF
TRBJ1-1	TRBV4-1	-	-	TGCGCCAGCAGCCAAGGTAGTTCGAGGGCTGAAGCTTTCTTT	CASSQGSSRAEAFF
TRBJ2-1	TRBV28	TRBD1	-	TGTGCCAGCAGTTTTCAGGGGGTCTACAATGAGCAGTTCTTC	CASSFQGVYNEQFF
TRBJ1-3	TRBV30	-	-	TGTGCCTGGAGTATCACAGCTGGAAACACCATATATTTT	CAWSITAGNTIYF
TRBJ2-2	TRBV5-1	TRBD2	-	TGCGCCAGCAGCTCGGGACTAGCGGGCCGCCTTCTTAACGGGGAGCTGTTTTTT	CASSSGLAGRLLNGELFF
TRBJ2-3	TRBV10-3	TRBD1	-	TGTGCCATCGACTCCGGGACAGGGATGGCAGATACGCAGTATTTT	CAIDSGTGMADTQYF
TRBJ2-5	TRBV5-6	TRBD1	-	TGTGCCAGCAGCAGGACAGGGGAACAAGAGACCCAGTACTTC	CASSRTGEQETQYF
TRBJ1-1	TRBV6-5	-	-	TGTGCCAGCGGTCGGGGTAACACTGAAGCTTTCTTT	CASGRGNTEAFF
TRBJ2-5	TRBV5-4	-	-	TGTGCCAGCAGCTTGCTCAGCCAAGAGACCCAGTACTTC	CASSLLSQETQYF
TRBJ1-1	TRBV11-2	-	few	TGTGCCAGCAGCTTAAGAAAGTCGAGCACTGAAGCTTTCTTT	CASSLRKSSTEAFF
TRBJ2-2	TRBV4-1	TRBD1	-	TGCGCCAGCAGCCAATCCCTCCCACGACAGGGGCACACCGGGGAGCTGTTTTTT	CASSQSLPRQGHTGELFF
TRBJ2-1	TRBV5-8	TRBD2	-	TGTGCCAGCAGCTTGGCGCGGGGACTAGCGGGAGGGCCCTACAATGAGCAGTTCTTC	CASSLARGLAGGPYNEQFF
TRBJ2-5	TRBV6-5	-	-	TGTGCCAGCAGTTTGGGGGGTCCGTACCAAGAGACCCAGTACTTC	CASSLGGPYQETQYF
TRBJ1-2	TRBV5-4	TRBD1	-	TGTGCCAGCAGCTTGGCGACAGGGGGGGACTATGGCTACACCTTC	CASSLATGGDYGYTF
TRBJ2-1	TRBV10-1	-	-	TGCGCCAGCAGTGAGTCGGGTCCGGAGTCCAATGAGCAGTTCTTC	CASSESGPESNEQFF
TRBJ2-2	TRBV4-1	TRBD2	-	TGCGCCAGCAGCCAGGCTCCCGGAACTAGCGCGGCGAACACCGGGGAGCTGTTTTTT	CASSQAPGTSAANTGELFF
TRBJ2-7	TRBV29-1	TRBD2	-	TGCAGCGTTGAAGACAGGCTAGCGGGAGCCTACGAGCAGTACTTC	CSVEDRLAGAYEQYF